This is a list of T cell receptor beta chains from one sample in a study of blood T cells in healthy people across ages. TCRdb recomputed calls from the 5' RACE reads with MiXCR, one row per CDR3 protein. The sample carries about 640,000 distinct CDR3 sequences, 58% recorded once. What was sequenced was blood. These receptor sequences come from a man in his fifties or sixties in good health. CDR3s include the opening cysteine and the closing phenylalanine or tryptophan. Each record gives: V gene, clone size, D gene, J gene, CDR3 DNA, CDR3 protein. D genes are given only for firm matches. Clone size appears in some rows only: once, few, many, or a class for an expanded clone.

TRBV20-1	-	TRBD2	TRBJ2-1	TGCAGTGCTTCGAGCGGGGGACACAATGAGCAGTTCTTC	CSASSGGHNEQFF
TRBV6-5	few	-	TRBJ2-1	TGTGCCAGCAGTTACTCCCCGGCGAAAAATGAGCAGTTCTTC	CASSYSPAKNEQFF
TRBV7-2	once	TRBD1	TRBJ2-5	TGTGCCGAAGACAGGGGCCACCAAGAGACCCAGTACTTC	CAEDRGHQETQYF
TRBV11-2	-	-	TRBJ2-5	TGTGCCAGCAGCTCTACCGGGACCAGACAAGAGACCCAGTACTTC	CASSSTGTRQETQYF
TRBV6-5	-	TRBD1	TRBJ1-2	TGTGCCAGCAGTTACTCGAGTCCCGGGACAGGGTATGGCTACACCTTC	CASSYSSPGTGYGYTF
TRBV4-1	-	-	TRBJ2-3	TGCGCCAGCAGCCAAGTGTCCGCATCTAGCACAGATACGCAGTATTTT	CASSQVSASSTDTQYF
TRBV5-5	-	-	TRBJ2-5	TGTGCCAGCAGCCCGGGGGTCGGCCTCCAAGAGACCCAGTACTTC	CASSPGVGLQETQYF
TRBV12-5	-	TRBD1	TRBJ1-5	TGTGCTAGCAGCCGTACTCAGGGGGAGCCCCAGCATTTT	CASSRTQGEPQHF
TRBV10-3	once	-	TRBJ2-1	TGTGCCATCAGTGAGTCTTCCTACAATGAGCAGTTCTTC	CAISESSYNEQFF
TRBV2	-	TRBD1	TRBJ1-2	TGTGCCAGCAGCCAAAACAGGGGGGATAGCTATGGCTACACCTTC	CASSQNRGDSYGYTF
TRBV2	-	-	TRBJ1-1	TGTGCCAGCAGCGCCAGAGGAGACACTGAAGCTTTCTTT	CASSARGDTEAFF
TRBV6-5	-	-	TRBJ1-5	TGTGCCAGCAGACCGGACTGGGGTAGCAATCAGCCCCAGCATTTT	CASRPDWGSNQPQHF
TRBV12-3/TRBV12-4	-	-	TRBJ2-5	TGTGCCAGCAGTTTACAGGCGTACCAAGAGACCCAGTACTTC	CASSLQAYQETQYF
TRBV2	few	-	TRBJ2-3	TGTGCCAGCTCAGGGGATTACACAGATACGCAGTATTTT	CASSGDYTDTQYF
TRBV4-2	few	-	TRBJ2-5	TGTGCCAGCAGCCAAGAATGGGGGAAAGAGACCCAGTACTTC	CASSQEWGKETQYF
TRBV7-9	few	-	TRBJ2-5	TGTGCCAGCAGCTTTACGATGTACCAAGAGACCCAGTACTTC	CASSFTMYQETQYF
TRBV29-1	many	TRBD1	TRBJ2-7	TGCAGCGTCCTAAAACCTGGACAGGGGGCCCCCGAGCAGTACTTC	CSVLKPGQGAPEQYF
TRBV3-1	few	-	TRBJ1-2	TGTGCCAGCAGCCAAGTGGAGGGCTATGGCTACACCTTC	CASSQVEGYGYTF
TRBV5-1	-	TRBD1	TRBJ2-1	TGCGCCAGCAGCTTGGCAGGGACAGGGACAGGCGAGCAGTTCTTC	CASSLAGTGTGEQFF
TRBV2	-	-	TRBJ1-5	TGTGCCAGCAGTCCCGACTTGAACAATCAGCCCCAGCATTTT	CASSPDLNNQPQHF
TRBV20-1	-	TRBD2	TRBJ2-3	TGCAGTGCTCGGACTAGCGGGGCTAGCACAGATACGCAGTATTTT	CSARTSGASTDTQYF
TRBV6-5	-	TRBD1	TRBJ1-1	TGTGCCAGCAGTTACTCCCAGGGGGCTGGGGTAAACACTGAAGCTTTCTTT	CASSYSQGAGVNTEAFF
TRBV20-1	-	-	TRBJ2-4	TGCAGTGCTAGAGATCCCCTTCTAGCCAAAAACATTCAGTACTTC	CSARDPLLAKNIQYF
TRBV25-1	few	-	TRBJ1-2	TGTGCCAGCAGCCCCCCGTACAACTATGGCTACACCTTC	CASSPPYNYGYTF
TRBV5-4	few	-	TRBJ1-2	TGTGCCAGCAGCTTGGAAACCAGGGGATATGGCTACACCTTC	CASSLETRGYGYTF
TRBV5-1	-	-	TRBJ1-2	TGCGCCAGCAGCCATTCAGAGTTGGATGGCTACACCTTC	CASSHSELDGYTF
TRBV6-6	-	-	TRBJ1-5	TGTGCCAGCAGTTACCCGGGACTCAGACAGCCCCAGCATTTT	CASSYPGLRQPQHF
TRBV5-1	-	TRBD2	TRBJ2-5	TGCGCCAGCAGCTATAGCGGGGGGCATGAGACCCAGTACTTC	CASSYSGGHETQYF
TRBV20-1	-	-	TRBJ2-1	TGCAGTGCCCGCCCTATGTCCCGCGGCGATGAGCAGTTCTTC	CSARPMSRGDEQFF
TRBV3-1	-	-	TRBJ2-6	TGTGCCAGCAGCCTCGGGACATATGGTACTGGGGCCAACGTCCTGACTTTC	CASSLGTYGTGANVLTF
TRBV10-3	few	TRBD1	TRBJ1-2	TGTGCCATCAGTGAGTCCCTGGGACAGACCTATGGCTACACCTTC	CAISESLGQTYGYTF
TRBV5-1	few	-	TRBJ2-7	TGCGCCAGCAGCTCCCAGTATGGGAGGTCCTACGAGCAGTACTTC	CASSSQYGRSYEQYF
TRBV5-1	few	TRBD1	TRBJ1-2	TGCGCCAGCAGCCCCCTTCCGGAGACAGGGGGCTCCGGCTATGGCTACACCTTC	CASSPLPETGGSGYGYTF
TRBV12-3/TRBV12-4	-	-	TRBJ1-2	TGTGCCAGCAGTTTGAAGCGAACCGGGGGCTACGGCTACACCTTC	CASSLKRTGGYGYTF
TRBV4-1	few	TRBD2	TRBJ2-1	TGCGCCAGCAGCCAAGGACTAGCGGGGGCTAGCTCCTACAATGAGCAGTTCTTC	CASSQGLAGASSYNEQFF
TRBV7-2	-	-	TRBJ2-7	TGTGCCAGCAGCTCAGGTTGGGGTCTATCCTACGAGCAGTACTTC	CASSSGWGLSYEQYF
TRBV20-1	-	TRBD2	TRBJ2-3	TGCAGTGCCACAGAAGGAGCGGGGATGGCAGATACGCAGTATTTT	CSATEGAGMADTQYF
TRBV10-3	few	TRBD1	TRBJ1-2	TGTGCCATCAGTGATCGGACAGGGCACTATGGCTACACCTTC	CAISDRTGHYGYTF
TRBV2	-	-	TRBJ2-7	TGTGCCAGCAGGAAGGGACGGGGGAGCTCCTACGAGCAGTACTTC	CASRKGRGSSYEQYF
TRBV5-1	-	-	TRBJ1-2	TGCGCCAGCAGCTGGACGACAAACCGCTATGGCTACACCTTC	CASSWTTNRYGYTF
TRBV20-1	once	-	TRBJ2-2	TGCAGTGCTAGCGATCCGCGGGGATCTCCCGGGGAGCTGTTTTTT	CSASDPRGSPGELFF
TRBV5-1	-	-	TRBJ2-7	TGCGCCAGCAGCCCGGAAGGGGGAGGGGAATCCTACGAGCAGTACTTC	CASSPEGGGESYEQYF
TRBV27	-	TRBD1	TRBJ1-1	TGTGCCAGCAGTCGCGGGACAGGGGGGAACACTGAAGCTTTCTTT	CASSRGTGGNTEAFF
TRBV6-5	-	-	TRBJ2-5	TGTGCCAGCAGTTACTCTTATGACAGCCGAATCCAAGAGACCCAGTACTTC	CASSYSYDSRIQETQYF
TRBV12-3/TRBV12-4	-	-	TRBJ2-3	TGTGCCAGCAGTTTTAGAGGAGATACGCAGTATTTT	CASSFRGDTQYF
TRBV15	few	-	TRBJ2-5	TGTGCCACCAGCAGAGGAATAGATTCGGAGACCCAGTACTTC	CATSRGIDSETQYF